This T cell receptor beta chain was identified in a study of T-cell reconstitution after alpha-beta-depleted transplantation in children. Study results and limitations: After one year, T-cell counts and TCRbeta diversity mostly came from new T cells. Several patients had high TCRbeta diversity at day 60; it came from surviving recipient T cells and thymic progenitors. Reported findings indicate that, about two months after transplant, alpha-beta T cells came from several hundred expanded clones, which were derived from non-depleted graft cells.

The CDR3 totals 15 residues. Germline V gives CDR1 SGHRS, CDR2 YFSETQ. V shed 1 base, J shed 5 bases, and the junction held 4 bases outside the gene matches. Preparing the TCRbeta library involved the use of unique molecular identifiers. One entry per CDR3 protein results from TCRdb running MiXCR on the PCR reads. The sample has some 200,000 distinct CDR3 sequences; approximately 7% are singletons. In its sample, this clonotype was seen many times. Its specificity is not known. The J gene is TRBJ2-2, the V gene TRBV5-1, with 8 nucleotides matching TRBD2. Sequences were derived from PBMCs, sampled before TCRalphabeta/CD19-depleted stem cell transplant. The receptor was derived from a boy younger than 10 with acute lymphoblastic leukemia, due to receive a stem cell transplant. CDR3 residues: CASSLNQRGTGELFF. CDR3 DNA: TGCGCCAGCAGCTTGAATCAGCGGGGGACCGGGGAGCTGTTTTTT. Supplemented by reference TRBV5-1 and TRBJ2-2, the full variable domain reads KAGVTQTPRYLIKTRGQQVTLSCSPISGHRSVSWYQQTPGQGLQFLFEYFSETQRNKGNFPGRFSGRQFSNSRSEMNVSTLELGDSALYLCASSLNQRGTGELFFGEGSRLTVL.